Listed below are T cell receptor beta chains from one sample, sequenced in a study of blood T cell repertoires in COVID-19. Produced via immunoSEQ multiplex PCR; TCRdb's table is partial and in-frame only. The sample shows about 67,000 clones, roughly nine tenths of them seen only once. Sequencing input: peripheral blood. The receptors shown here come from a man aged 50 or older with active COVID-19. CDR3s include the opening cysteine and the closing phenylalanine or tryptophan.

15	TRBJ1-4	TRBV7-8	CASSSGDRDNEKLFF
18	TRBJ2-2	TRBV27	CASSLRAGGNTNTGELFF
13	TRBJ2-7	TRBV18	CASSPSPEGEQYF
14	TRBJ2-3	TRBV19	CASSIGAYTDTQYF
16	TRBJ2-1	TRBV18	CASSLSSATSYNEQFF
16	TRBJ2-1	TRBV5-5	CASSPPGVSSYNEQFF
15	TRBJ2-7	TRBV7-2	CANSPNGAGGNEQYF
15	TRBJ1-4	TRBV19	CASSTLTGVREKLFF
15	TRBJ2-1	TRBV5-5	CASSQVLLSYNEQFF
14	TRBJ1-6	TRBV6-2/TRBV6-3	CASSNRGRNSPLHF
15	TRBJ1-2	TRBV9	CASSFYGTAVYGYTF
10	TRBJ2-5	TRBV20-1	CSWRGETQYF